This T cell receptor beta chain is from a study of blood T cell repertoires in COVID-19. About the study: COVID-19 samples from acute and convalescent phases originated in the United States, Italy and Spain. Sample material is recorded as cDNA or gDNA derived from T cells, B-cell-depleted T cells, or PBMCs.

Libraries were prepared by immunoSEQ multiplex PCR; TCRdb keeps only in-frame clonotypes and omits some of them. This table has approximately 150,000 clones, 79% appearing once. Participants, roughly 18 to 90 years old, spanned under 25 US areas. Clinical history as reported by participants underpinned cohort assignment. The CDR3 contains 15 residues. V was clipped by 6 bases and J by 3 bases; unmatched bases: 8. Germline CDR1 and CDR2: MDHEN and SYDVKM. Material for sequencing was PBMCs or T cells enriched from blood (not recorded which). The TCR originated in a woman aged 65 to 85 in a cohort exposed to, infected with or recovered from COVID-19 (not recorded which). The V gene is TRBV28, the J gene TRBJ2-7, with TRBD1 identical over 10 bases. The CDR3 DNA is TGTGCCAGCAGCCAATCCTGGACAGGGGGCTACGAGCAGTACTTC. This sequence encodes CASSQSWTGGYEQYF. Combining the CDR3 with reference TRBV28 and TRBJ2-7 gives the whole variable domain DVKVTQSSRYLVKRTGEKVFLECVQDMDHENMFWYRQDPGLGLRLIYFSYDVKMKEKGDIPEGYSVSREKKERFSLILESASTNQTSMYLCASSQSWTGGYEQYFGPGTRLTVT.